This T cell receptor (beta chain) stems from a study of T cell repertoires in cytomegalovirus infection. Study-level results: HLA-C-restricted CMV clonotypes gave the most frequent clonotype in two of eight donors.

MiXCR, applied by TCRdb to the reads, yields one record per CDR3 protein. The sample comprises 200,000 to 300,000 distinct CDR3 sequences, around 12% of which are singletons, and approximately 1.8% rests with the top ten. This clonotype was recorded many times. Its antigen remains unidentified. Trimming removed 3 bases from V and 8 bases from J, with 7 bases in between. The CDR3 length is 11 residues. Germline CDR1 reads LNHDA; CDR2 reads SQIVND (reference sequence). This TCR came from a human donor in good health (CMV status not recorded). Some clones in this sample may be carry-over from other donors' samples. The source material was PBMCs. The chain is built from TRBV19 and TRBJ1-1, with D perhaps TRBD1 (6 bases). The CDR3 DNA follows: TGTGCCAGTAGTATTGGGACAGAAGCTTTCTTT. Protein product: CASSIGTEAFF.